This TCR beta chain derives from a study of T cells in Graves' hyperthyroidism and ophthalmopathy. Study-wide points: Stable hyperthyroidism and ophthalmopathy were separated using 13 V-J signatures. Ophthalmopathy was predicted by the model a median of approximately 6.6 months ahead of onset. Among thyroid clonotypes expanded above 0.001, most also appeared in blood.

A note on this clonotype: Its cognate antigen is unknown.

The CDR3 regions of TCR beta were amplified from RNA transcripts. A first-round RT-PCR of the TCR CDR3 used the HTBI primer set. TCRdb re-called the multiplex PCR reads through MiXCR, storing one row per CDR3 protein. The table includes 350,000 or so distinct CDR3 sequences, about a sixth detected once. The CDR3 contains 15 residues. Germline V CDR1 and CDR2: SGHVS, FQNEAQ. Trimming took 4 bases from V and 5 from J; bases not matched to a gene: 8. This TCR derives from a middle-aged woman with Graves' ophthalmopathy. This chain connects TRBV7-8 to TRBJ2-5, with 9 bases matching TRBD1. The specimen was blood. The CDR3 region is CASSSGTGLGETQYF. The CDR3 nucleotides are TGTGCCAGCAGCTCCGGGACAGGGTTGGGCGAGACCCAGTACTTC. Variable domain in full (rest from reference TRBV7-8 and TRBJ2-5): GAGVSQSPRYKVAKRGQDVALRCDPISGHVSLFWYQQALGQGPEFLTYFQNEAQLDKSGLPSDRFFAERPEGSVSTLKIQRTQQEDSAVYLCASSSGTGLGETQYFGPGTRLLVL.